This entry concerns a single T cell receptor beta chain. These data belong to a study of shared clonotypes between healthy human individuals. Study-wide background: The plates for each donor numbered three CD4 naive, three CD4 memory, two CD8 naive and one CD8 memory.

Method: immunoSEQ multiplex PCR; TCRdb's copy keeps in-frame clones and lacks some. Of some 2,000,000 clones detected, roughly 96% appear once; the ten largest clones hold 0.13%. The receptor comes from a young man in good health. The sample was naive CD4+ T cells sorted from blood. Subset of the sample: CD45RA+ positively selected.

In DNA, the CDR3 is TGTGCCAGTAGTCCCCTCAATCAGCCCCAGCATTTT. Encoded protein: CASSPLNQPQHF. This chain uses TRBV19 with TRBJ1-5; D not certain. V shed 5 bases and J shed 3 bases, with 5 bases lying between them. The germline gives CDR1 LNHDA, CDR2 SQIVND (reference sequence). This CDR3 has 12 amino acids.